These 30 T cell receptor beta chains came from one sample sequenced in a study of cytomegalovirus exposure and HLA in healthy donors. PCR used 60 Vbeta primers and 13 Jbeta primers. Data came from immunoSEQ multiplex PCR; TCRdb stores just in-frame clones and leaves some out. The data show around 130,000 clones, with 65% to 90% seen just once and less than 3% held by the top ten. Sequences were obtained from PBMCs. These receptors all stem from a man aged 45-65 years in good health and CMV-seronegative.

This chain links TRBV5-1 with TRBJ1-4, with 7 positions matching TRBD1. CDR3 length: 16 amino acids. The V and J ends lost 4 bases and 0 bases, in that order; junction bases with no gene match: 6. The V gene's germline CDR1 is SGHRS and CDR2 YFSETQ. The CDR3 region is CASSTTGDATNEKLFF. The CDR3 DNA reads as TGCGCCAGCAGCACCACAGGGGATGCAACTAATGAAAAACTGTTTTTT.

The J gene is TRBJ1-5, the V gene TRBV6-5, with 7 positions matching TRBD1. With V trimmed by 6 bases and J by 6 bases, 5 bases remained unmatched. The CDR3 runs to 13 residues. Germline CDR1 reads MNHEY; CDR2 reads SVGAGI. For the CDR3, the DNA is TGTGCCAGCAGAGGACAGGTGGGTCAGCCCCAGCATTTT. This encodes CASRGQVGQPQHF.

The chain has TRBV21-1 and TRBJ1-1; no DNA check was done on the table's D call, TRBD1. TRBV21-1 is assigned pseudogene status. This CDR3 region has 14 residues. CDR3 nucleotides: TGTGCCAGCAGCCCTCGATACAGGGATCCTGAAGCTTTCTTT. Its protein product is CASSPRYRDPEAFF.

This clone was found a few times. This chain joins TRBV7-9 and TRBJ1-1; D is unclear. Trimming took 1 base from V and 0 from J, leaving 9 bases between them. The CDR3 extends over 15 amino acids. Germline V gene sequence: CDR1 SEHNR, CDR2 FQNEAQ (reference sequence). The DNA for the CDR3 is TGTGCCAGCAGCTTAGGGGCTGCTATGAACACTGAAGCTTTCTTT. Protein: CASSLGAAMNTEAFF.

The V call is TRBV9, the J call TRBJ2-2; 7 bases are a match to TRBD2. Germline CDR1 is SGDLS and CDR2 is YYNGEE. This CDR3 comprises 15 residues. V was clipped by 3 bases and J by 1 base; unmatched bases: 3. This CDR3 is CASSALAGNTGELFF. DNA for the CDR3: TGTGCCAGCAGCGCCTTAGCGGGGAACACCGGGGAGCTGTTTTTT.

The chain recombines TRBV6-1 with TRBJ1-2; D perhaps matches TRBD1 (6 bases). The germline V gene encodes CDR1 MNHNS and CDR2 SASEGT. This CDR3 is built from 13 residues. V lost 2 bases, J lost 8 bases, and 12 bases lay in between. DNA of the CDR3: TGTGCCAGCAGTGAAAGGCAGGGGCAAGGCTACACCTTC. As protein: CASSERQGQGYTF.

This clone showed up just a few times. The V gene is TRBV2, the J gene TRBJ2-5; 7 nucleotides line up with TRBD1. Germline trimming cut 4 bases from V and 7 bases from J; bases unmatched to any gene: 9. Germline values: CDR1 SNHLY, CDR2 FYNNEI. The CDR3 has 14 residues. CDR3 nucleotide sequence: TGTGCCAGCAGTGGACAGGGCGCGGATGGGACCCAGTACTTC. It encodes CASSGQGADGTQYF.

This chain joins TRBV4-2 and TRBJ2-7, with 8 positions matching TRBD1. Germline V gives CDR1 LGHNA, CDR2 YNFKEQ. V lost 4 bases, J lost 0 bases, and 5 bases stayed unmatched. This CDR3 has 15 amino acids. The chain's CDR3 is CASSPTRGPSYEQYF. In nucleotides, the CDR3 is TGTGCCAGCAGCCCTACCAGGGGGCCCTCCTACGAGCAGTACTTC.

The chain combines TRBV4-1 with TRBJ2-7; TRBD1 agrees at 7 bases. This CDR3 is 16 amino acids long. The V gene end was trimmed by 1 base and the J gene end by 3 bases; junction bases not matched to a gene: 9. CDR1 and CDR2 from the germline V gene are MGHRA and YSYEKL. This CDR3 is CASSQVASGQNYEQYF. DNA for the CDR3: TGCGCCAGCAGCCAAGTCGCCTCGGGACAGAACTACGAGCAGTACTTC.

This clone was detected a few times. V is TRBV10-3 and J is TRBJ1-2, with a weak D call TRBD1 (5 bases). V gave up 8 bases and J gave up 5 bases, with 15 bases separating them. This CDR3 has 13 residues. Germline CDR1 reads ENHRY; CDR2 reads SYGVKD. The CDR3 bases are TGTGCCATCCGGCCAGGGCTGCCATATGGCTACACCTTC. Translating gives CAIRPGLPYGYTF.

The rearrangement joins TRBV5-1 to TRBJ2-1; 9 nucleotides agree with TRBD1. This CDR3 is built from 15 residues. Germline CDR1 SGHRS, CDR2 YFSETQ. With V trimmed by 2 bases and J by 9 bases, 9 bases remained unmatched. CDR3 DNA: TGCGCCAGCAGCTTCGTCCCGGGACAGGGAACTGAGCAGTTCTTC. As protein: CASSFVPGQGTEQFF.

This chain links TRBV11-2 with TRBJ2-7; 9 bases align to TRBD2. V lost 0 bases and J lost 4; bases outside the gene matches: 7. The CDR3 runs to 16 residues. Germline assignment: CDR1 SGHAT and CDR2 FQNNGV. CDR3 DNA sequence: TGTGCCAGCAGCTTAGATGGGGCTAGCGGGGTATACGAGCAGTACTTC. Translated, it gives CASSLDGASGVYEQYF.

The chain employs TRBV7-9 and TRBJ1-1; tentative D call: TRBD1 (6 bases). Germline V gene sequence: CDR1 SEHNR, CDR2 FQNEAQ (reference sequence). With 1 base removed from V and 8 bases from J, the gap between germline ends came to 11 bases. The CDR3 spans 13 residues. Here the CDR3 reads CASSLGAGTEAFF. For the CDR3, the DNA is TGTGCCAGCAGCTTAGGCGCCGGGACAGAAGCTTTCTTT.

The chain has TRBV27 and TRBJ1-6; tentative D call: TRBD1 (6 bases). Trimming removed 5 bases from V and 7 bases from J, with 12 bases in between. Germline V gives CDR1 MNHEY, CDR2 SMNVEV (reference sequence). This CDR3 is built from 14 residues. Here the CDR3 reads CASSLQGGNSPLHF. The CDR3 region has the DNA TGTGCCAGCAGTCTACAGGGTGGCAATTCACCCCTCCACTTT.

The chain carries TRBV5-5 and TRBJ1-6; D is undetermined. Trimming took 0 bases from V and 6 from J, leaving 10 bases between them. Germline values: CDR1 SGHKS, CDR2 YYEKEE (reference sequence). The length of the CDR3 is 15 residues. The CDR3 reads CASSLVVLINSPLHF. In DNA, the CDR3 is TGTGCCAGCAGCTTGGTAGTGTTAATTAATTCACCCCTCCACTTT.

The chain combines TRBV5-1 with TRBJ2-5, with 9 bases lining up with TRBD1. The J call is in doubt because the DNA end fits TRBJ2-7 better. Germline V gene lookup returns CDR1 SGHRS and CDR2 YFSETQ. The CDR3 totals 14 residues. The CDR3 region has the DNA TGCGCCAGCAGACCGGGACAGGGTCTTGCCGAGCAGTACTTC. Protein product: CASRPGQGLAEQYF.

This chain joins TRBV7-8 and TRBJ2-1, with TRBD2 identical over 12 bases. Per germline, CDR1 SGHVS and CDR2 FQNEAQ. The CDR3 is 16 residues long. The trim removed 5 bases at V and 3 bases at J, leaving 5 bases unmatched. Here the CDR3 DNA reads TGTGCCAGCAGCCCTAGCGGGGGGGCTGGCTACAATGAGCAGTTCTTC. Protein sequence: CASSPSGGAGYNEQFF.

The J gene is TRBJ2-5, the V gene TRBV12-5; D gene ambiguous. This CDR3 comprises 13 residues. CDR1 LGHNT and CDR2 FRNRAP come from the germline V gene. The germline V and J ends were trimmed by 2 bases and 5 bases, with 9 bases remaining between them. CDR3 nucleotide sequence: TGTGCTAGTGGTTTGTCGATGCGGGAGACCCAGTACTTC. It is translated as CASGLSMRETQYF. Drawing the rest from reference TRBV12-5 and TRBJ2-5, the complete variable domain is DARVTQTPRHKVTEMGQEVTMRCQPILGHNTVFWYRQTMMQGLELLAYFRNRAPLDDSGMPKDRFSAEMPDATLATLKIQPSEPRDSAVYFCASGLSMRETQYFGPGTRLLVL.

V usage is TRBV5-6 and J usage is TRBJ2-1, with D possibly being TRBD2 (6 bases). Germline CDR1 and CDR2: SGHDT and YYEEEE. Trimming pared 4 bases from V and 5 bases from J, leaving 19 bases between. This CDR3 contains 16 residues. CDR3 region: CASSVYRRGRDNEQFF. In DNA, the CDR3 is TGTGCCAGCAGCGTCTACAGGAGGGGTAGGGACAATGAGCAGTTCTTC.

The chain joins TRBV10-2 to TRBJ1-1; a weak D match, TRBD1 (6 bases). This CDR3 comprises 14 residues. Germline V gives CDR1 WSHSY, CDR2 SAAADI. V was shortened by 6 bases and J by 1 base, with 12 bases between the two germline ends. This CDR3 is CASRGGQRNTEAFF. In nucleotides, the CDR3 is TGCGCCAGCAGAGGAGGACAGAGGAACACTGAAGCTTTCTTT.

The CDR3 DNA reads as TGTGCCAGCAGTGATACGACAGGGGGCGCGAATACCTACGAGCAGTACTTC. Its protein product is CASSDTTGGANTYEQYF. The chain links TRBV6-1 to TRBJ2-5, with 10 bases fitting TRBD1. The closer fit of TRBJ2-7 to the DNA end suggests the J call may be wrong. This CDR3 spans 17 amino acids. The germline V gene encodes CDR1 MNHNS and CDR2 SASEGT.

This clone is a singleton in its sample. The chain recombines TRBV5-1 with TRBJ2-1, with 10 bases matching TRBD1. Germline loops: CDR1 SGHRS, CDR2 YFSETQ. The CDR3 covers 13 residues. J lost 9 bases, V lost 4 bases, and 4 bases had no gene match. CDR3 sequence: CASSADRGAEQFF. DNA for the CDR3: TGCGCCAGCAGCGCGGACAGGGGGGCTGAGCAGTTCTTC.

The chain joins TRBV19 to TRBJ2-7; the D gene is possibly TRBD2 (5 bases). Germline V gives CDR1 LNHDA, CDR2 SQIVND (reference sequence). With 4 bases removed from V and 3 bases from J, the gap between germline ends came to 16 bases. The CDR3 covers 15 residues. CDR3 coding DNA: TGTGCCAGTAGTACCGTAGGACTGGGGAACTACGAGCAGTACTTC. Its protein product is CASSTVGLGNYEQYF. Together with reference TRBV19 and TRBJ2-7, the CDR3 gives the full variable domain: DGGITQSPKYLFRKEGQNVTLSCEQNLNHDAMYWYRQDPGQGLRLIYYSQIVNDFQKGDIAEGYSVSREKKESFPLTVTSAQKNPTAFYLCASSTVGLGNYEQYFGPGTRLTVT.

The V and J genes are TRBV5-1 and TRBJ1-4; weak D call: TRBD1 (6 bases). Germline V gene data show CDR1 as SGHRS and CDR2 as YFSETQ. The CDR3 consists of 16 residues. The V end was cut by 4 bases, the J end by 6 bases, with 19 bases between. The CDR3 DNA sequence: TGCGCCAGCAGCAACCGAACAGGGTCTCCGGATGAAAAACTGTTTTTT. It yields the protein CASSNRTGSPDEKLFF.

The chain has TRBV7-9 and TRBJ1-1; 11 bases are shared with TRBD1. Per the germline V gene, CDR1 is SEHNR and CDR2 is FQNEAQ (reference sequence). The CDR3 totals 16 residues. V shed 1 base and J 4 bases; nucleotides not matched to a gene: 5. The CDR3 protein is CASSLEVGQGGTEAFF. CDR3 in DNA: TGTGCCAGCAGCTTAGAAGTGGGACAGGGGGGCACTGAAGCTTTCTTT.

The chain uses TRBV4-2 and TRBJ2-3, with TRBD1 matching 7 bases. The CDR3 extends over 15 amino acids. The J segment lost 7 bases and the V segment lost 0 bases, leaving 7 bases of the junction unmatched. The germline CDR1 and CDR2 sequences are LGHNA and YNFKEQ. CDR3 bases: TGTGCCAGCAGCCAAGAAACGACAGGGAAAAATACGCAGTATTTT. Translation gives CASSQETTGKNTQYF.

CDR3 protein: CASSALAPSYNEQFF. The CDR3 region has the DNA TGCGCCAGCAGCGCTCTAGCGCCCTCCTACAATGAGCAGTTCTTC. The J gene is TRBJ2-1, the V gene TRBV10-2, with D possibly matching TRBD2 (6 bases). This CDR3 is built from 15 residues. Germline values: CDR1 WSHSY, CDR2 SAAADI. V dropped 6 bases and J dropped 0 bases, with 12 bases sitting between them.

V usage is TRBV2 and J usage is TRBJ1-5; D is possibly TRBD1 (6 bases). This CDR3 contains 13 residues. Trimming stripped 8 bases from V and 3 bases from J, with 11 bases between. Germline CDR1 and CDR2: SNHLY and FYNNEI. Here the CDR3 reads CASGGSINQPQHF. For the CDR3, the DNA is TGTGCCAGCGGGGGCAGTATCAATCAGCCCCAGCATTTT.

This clone was observed a few times. The chain uses TRBV11-1 and TRBJ1-2; D is unresolved. V lost 3 bases, J lost 6 bases, and 14 bases lay in between. The CDR3 covers 14 residues. The germline CDR1 and CDR2 sequences are SGHAT and FQDESV (reference sequence). Here the CDR3 reads CASSLSRSLNGYTF. DNA of the CDR3: TGTGCCAGCAGCTTGTCCAGATCCCTTAATGGCTACACCTTC.

CDR3 sequence: CARYSGTGTVSYEQYF. The CDR3 coding sequence is TGTGCCAGATATTCTGGGACAGGGACGGTCTCCTACGAGCAGTACTTC. The chain carries TRBV9 and TRBJ2-7, with TRBD1 identical over 9 bases. The germline V gene has CDR1 SGDLS and CDR2 YYNGEE. The CDR3 totals 16 residues. V lost 8 bases to trimming and J lost 0 bases; unmatched junction nucleotides: 12.